This TCR beta chain was recorded in a study of T cell changes during pregnancy in multiple sclerosis. Germline V gene sequence: CDR1 MNHNY, CDR2 SVGAGI (reference sequence). The ends were cut back, 5 bases at V and 5 bases at J, with 21 bases in the middle. The CDR3 has 16 amino acids. Here immunoSEQ multiplex PCR was the method, and the copy in TCRdb shows in-frame clones only, minus some. The repertoire includes under 30,000 clones, 89% of them detected once, and roughly 6.8% sits in the top ten. The sequencing used CD8+ T cells from peripheral blood mononuclear cells, collected after pregnancy. The V call is TRBV6-6, the J call TRBJ2-5; D is possibly TRBD2 (6 bases). The TCR originated in a female donor with multiple sclerosis, enrolled in a pregnancy study. Here the CDR3 reads CASSRTEHPGVETQYF. The CDR3 region has the DNA TGTGCCAGCAGTCGTACAGAACACCCGGGGGTGGAGACCCAGTACTTC.